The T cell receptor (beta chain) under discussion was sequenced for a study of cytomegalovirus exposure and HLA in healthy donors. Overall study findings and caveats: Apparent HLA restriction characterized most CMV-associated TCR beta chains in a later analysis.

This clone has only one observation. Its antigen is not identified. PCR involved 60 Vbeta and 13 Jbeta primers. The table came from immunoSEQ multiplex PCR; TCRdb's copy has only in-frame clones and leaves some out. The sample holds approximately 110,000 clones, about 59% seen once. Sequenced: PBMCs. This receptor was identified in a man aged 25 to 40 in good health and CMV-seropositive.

CDR3 sequence: CASSLALTVGMAFF. For the CDR3, the DNA is TGTGCCAGCAGCTTAGCGCTCACAGTCGGGATGGCTTTCTTT. This sequence joins TRBV7-8 and TRBJ1-1; D uncertain. CDR1 is SGHVS, CDR2 FQNEAQ, per germline. This CDR3 comprises 14 residues. V was cut by 0 bases and J by 11 bases, with 16 bases left in between. The full variable domain, completed using reference TRBV7-8 and TRBJ1-1, is GAGVSQSPRYKVAKRGQDVALRCDPISGHVSLFWYQQALGQGPEFLTYFQNEAQLDKSGLPSDRFFAERPEGSVSTLKIQRTQQEDSAVYLCASSLALTVGMAFFGQGTRLTVV.